This T cell receptor (beta chain) derives from a study of blood T cell repertoires in COVID-19. With 6 bases removed from V and 2 bases from J, the gap between germline ends came to 14 bases. The CDR3 totals 15 residues. CDR1 is LNHDA and CDR2 is SQIVND in the germline V gene (reference sequence). Profiled with immunoSEQ multiplex PCR; TCRdb holds only in-frame clones, not every one. The repertoire consists of about 170,000 clones, with approximately 85% occurring once and the leading ten covering 2.5% to 3%. The sequenced sample was peripheral blood. This rearrangement joins TRBV19 to TRBJ1-5, with D possibly matching TRBD1 (5 bases). The receptor's source is a woman aged 80 or older with COVID-19, enrolled during active disease. CDR3 sequence (DNA): TGTGCCAGTAGCACGGGGGGTGGTGGCAATCAGCCCCAGCATTTT. Amino acid sequence: CASSTGGGGNQPQHF.